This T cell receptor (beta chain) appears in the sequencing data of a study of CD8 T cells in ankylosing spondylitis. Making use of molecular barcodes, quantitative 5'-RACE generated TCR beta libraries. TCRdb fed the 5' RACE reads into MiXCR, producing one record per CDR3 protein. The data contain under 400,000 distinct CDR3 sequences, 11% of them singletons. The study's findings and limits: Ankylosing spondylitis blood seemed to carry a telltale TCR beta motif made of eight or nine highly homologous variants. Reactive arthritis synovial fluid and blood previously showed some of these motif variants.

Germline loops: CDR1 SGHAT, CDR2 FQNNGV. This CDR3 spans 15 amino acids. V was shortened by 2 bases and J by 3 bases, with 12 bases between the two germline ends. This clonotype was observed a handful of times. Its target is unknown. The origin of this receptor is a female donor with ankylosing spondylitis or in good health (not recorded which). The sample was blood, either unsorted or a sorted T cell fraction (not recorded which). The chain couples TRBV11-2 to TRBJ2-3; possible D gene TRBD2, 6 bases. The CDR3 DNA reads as TGTGCCAGCAGCTTATCATCGCTAGCGACAGATACGCAGTATTTT. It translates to CASSLSSLATDTQYF.